This T cell receptor beta chain emerged from a study of blood T cell repertoires in COVID-19. Whole-study context: COVID-19 samples collected from the United States, Italy and Spain covered acute and convalescent phases. Nucleic acid was either cDNA or gDNA, and it came from T cells, B-cell-depleted T cells, or PBMCs.

Authors' analysis steps: The assay estimated nucleated cells by amplifying reference gene primers. Assay: immunoSEQ multiplex PCR; the TCRdb copy retains only in-frame clones and omits some. V and J calls and clone size follow that table, whereas D and trimming were derived from the DNA. The sample has more than 60,000 clones; around 87% are singletons. The V end was cut by 2 bases, the J end by 1 base, with 12 bases between. The length of the CDR3 is 15 residues. Germline-derived CDR1 and CDR2 are SGHKS and YYEKEE (reference sequence). This sequence originates from a man in his sixties with acute or convalescent COVID-19. The gene calls are TRBV5-5 and TRBJ1-1; D remains ambiguous. The sample was peripheral blood. The CDR3 region has the DNA TGTGCCAGCAGCTTCCAAGGACTGAAGAACACTGAAGCTTTCTTT. This codes for CASSFQGLKNTEAFF.